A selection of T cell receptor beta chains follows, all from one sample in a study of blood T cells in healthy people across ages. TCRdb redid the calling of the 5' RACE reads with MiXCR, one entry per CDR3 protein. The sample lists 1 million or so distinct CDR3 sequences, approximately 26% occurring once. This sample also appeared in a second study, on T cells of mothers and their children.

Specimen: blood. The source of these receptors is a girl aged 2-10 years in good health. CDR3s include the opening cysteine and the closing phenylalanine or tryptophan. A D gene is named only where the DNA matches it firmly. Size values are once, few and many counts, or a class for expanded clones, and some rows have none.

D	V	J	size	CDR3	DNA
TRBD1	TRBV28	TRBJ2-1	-	CTSSSPGGENEQFF	TGTACCAGCAGTTCCCCAGGGGGCGAAAATGAGCAGTTCTTC
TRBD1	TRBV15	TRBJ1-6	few	CATRDEQGQVNSPLHF	TGTGCCACCAGGGACGAACAGGGACAGGTGAATTCACCCCTCCACTTT
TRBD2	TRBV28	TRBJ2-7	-	CATWRLAGDYEQYF	TGTGCCACCTGGAGGCTAGCGGGAGACTACGAGCAGTACTTC
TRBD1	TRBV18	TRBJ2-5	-	CASSPNGEPGQGGEQYF	TGTGCCAGCTCACCTAACGGAGAACCGGGACAGGGGGGTGAGCAGTACTTC
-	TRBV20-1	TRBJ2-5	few	CSARRYLARGEETQYF	TGCAGTGCTCGTCGTTACTTGGCGCGTGGGGAAGAGACCCAGTACTTC
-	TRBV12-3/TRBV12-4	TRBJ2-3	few	CASSRIVADTQYF	TGTGCCAGCAGCAGAATAGTGGCGGATACGCAGTATTTT
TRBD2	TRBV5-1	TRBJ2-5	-	CASSSISGGETQYF	TGCGCCAGCAGCTCTATTTCGGGGGGAGAGACCCAGTACTTC
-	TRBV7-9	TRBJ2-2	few	CASSSSLTVAGELFF	TGTGCCAGCAGCTCGTCCTTGACAGTGGCCGGGGAGCTGTTTTTT
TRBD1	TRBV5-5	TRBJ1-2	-	CASSQGVQFSYTF	TGTGCCAGCAGCCAGGGGGTACAGTTCTCCTACACCTTC
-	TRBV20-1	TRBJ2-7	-	CSAEDWIGEQYF	TGCAGTGCGGAGGACTGGATTGGAGAGCAGTACTTC
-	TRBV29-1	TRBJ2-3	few	CSVEYAISDTQYF	TGCAGCGTTGAATACGCCATTTCAGATACGCAGTATTTT
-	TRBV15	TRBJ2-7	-	CATAGTSYEQYF	TGTGCCACCGCGGGCACCTCCTACGAGCAGTACTTC
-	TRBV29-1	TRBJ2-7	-	CSVFKGEGNYEQYF	TGCAGCGTCTTTAAGGGAGAAGGAAACTACGAGCAGTACTTC
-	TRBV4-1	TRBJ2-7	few	CASSQDGQLYEQYF	TGCGCCAGCAGCCAAGATGGACAGCTCTACGAGCAGTACTTC
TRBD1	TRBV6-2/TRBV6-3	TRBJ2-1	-	CASSYGGQVDNEQFF	TGTGCCAGCAGTTACGGGGGACAGGTAGACAATGAGCAGTTCTTC
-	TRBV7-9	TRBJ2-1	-	CASSFGRSGPGDEQFF	TGTGCCAGCAGCTTTGGCCGATCCGGCCCGGGGGATGAGCAGTTCTTC
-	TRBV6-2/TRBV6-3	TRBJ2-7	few	CASTGSGTLTYEQYF	TGTGCCAGCACCGGAAGTGGGACTCTGACCTACGAGCAGTACTTC
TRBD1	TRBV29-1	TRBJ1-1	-	CSVRGPAYTEAFF	TGCAGCGTAAGGGGGCCCGCTTACACTGAAGCTTTCTTT
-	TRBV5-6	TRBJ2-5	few	CASSVAGPSIFQETQYF	TGTGCCAGCAGCGTCGCCGGTCCATCCATTTTCCAAGAGACCCAGTACTTC
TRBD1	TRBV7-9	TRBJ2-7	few	CASSLSSGQAPYEQYF	TGTGCCAGCAGCTTAAGTTCGGGACAGGCTCCCTACGAGCAGTACTTC
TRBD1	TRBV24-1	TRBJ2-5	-	CATSDSGQGREETQYF	TGTGCCACCAGTGATTCCGGACAGGGGCGGGAAGAGACCCAGTACTTC
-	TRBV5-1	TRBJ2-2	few	CASSLEEQNTGELFF	TGCGCCAGCAGCTTGGAAGAGCAGAACACCGGGGAGCTGTTTTTT
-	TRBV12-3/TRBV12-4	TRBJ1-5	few	CASSFGVRVNQPQHF	TGTGCCAGCAGTTTCGGGGTGAGGGTTAATCAGCCCCAGCATTTT
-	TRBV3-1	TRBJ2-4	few	CASSQWDVKNIQYF	TGTGCCAGCAGCCAATGGGACGTCAAAAACATTCAGTACTTC
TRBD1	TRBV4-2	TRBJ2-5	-	CASSQTVTGEETQYF	TGTGCCAGCAGCCAAACAGTGACAGGGGAGGAGACCCAGTACTTC
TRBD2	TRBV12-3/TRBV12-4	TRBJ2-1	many	CASSFGGDNEQFF	TGTGCCAGCAGTTTTGGGGGGGACAATGAGCAGTTCTTC
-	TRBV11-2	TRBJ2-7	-	CASSLDSAGPYEQYF	TGTGCCAGCAGCTTAGATAGTGCAGGGCCCTACGAGCAGTACTTC
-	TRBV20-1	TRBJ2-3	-	CSARDGASPDTQYF	TGCAGTGCTAGAGATGGCGCTAGCCCCGATACGCAGTATTTT
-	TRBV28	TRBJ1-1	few	CASRDPGGNTEALF	TGTGCCAGCAGGGACCCTGGAGGGAACACTGAAGCTCTCTTT
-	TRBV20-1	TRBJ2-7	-	CSARGTVGGYEQYF	TGCAGTGCTAGGGGGACCGTTGGGGGGTACGAGCAGTACTTC
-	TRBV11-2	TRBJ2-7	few	CASSPRRPGSCEQYF	TGTGCCAGCAGCCCCCGTCGTCCTGGGAGCTGCGAGCAGTACTTC